The sequence of this T cell receptor beta chain was determined in a study of blood T cells in healthy people across ages. General study results and limits: The unknown donor CMV status may have confounded expanded clonotype changes.

The CDR3 is 12 amino acids. Between the trimmed V and J ends, which lost 1 base and 4 bases, there was a span of 5 bases. Per the germline V gene, CDR1 is SQVTM and CDR2 is ANQGSEA. A J-beta primer mix and a sample-barcoded 5' primer were used in a second PCR of roughly 7 to 12 cycles. TCRdb processed the 5' RACE reads anew with MiXCR; each CDR3 protein has one entry. Among 500,000 to 600,000 distinct CDR3 sequences listed, 25% to 30% were seen once. In regard to this clonotype: Its antigen is undetermined.

The TCR originated in a woman in her seventies in good health. This chain joins TRBV29-1 and TRBJ1-3; D gene unclear. Material for sequencing was blood. The CDR3 spells CSVEAGGNTIYF. The CDR3 nucleotides are TGCAGCGTTGAAGCGGGGGGAAACACCATATATTTT.